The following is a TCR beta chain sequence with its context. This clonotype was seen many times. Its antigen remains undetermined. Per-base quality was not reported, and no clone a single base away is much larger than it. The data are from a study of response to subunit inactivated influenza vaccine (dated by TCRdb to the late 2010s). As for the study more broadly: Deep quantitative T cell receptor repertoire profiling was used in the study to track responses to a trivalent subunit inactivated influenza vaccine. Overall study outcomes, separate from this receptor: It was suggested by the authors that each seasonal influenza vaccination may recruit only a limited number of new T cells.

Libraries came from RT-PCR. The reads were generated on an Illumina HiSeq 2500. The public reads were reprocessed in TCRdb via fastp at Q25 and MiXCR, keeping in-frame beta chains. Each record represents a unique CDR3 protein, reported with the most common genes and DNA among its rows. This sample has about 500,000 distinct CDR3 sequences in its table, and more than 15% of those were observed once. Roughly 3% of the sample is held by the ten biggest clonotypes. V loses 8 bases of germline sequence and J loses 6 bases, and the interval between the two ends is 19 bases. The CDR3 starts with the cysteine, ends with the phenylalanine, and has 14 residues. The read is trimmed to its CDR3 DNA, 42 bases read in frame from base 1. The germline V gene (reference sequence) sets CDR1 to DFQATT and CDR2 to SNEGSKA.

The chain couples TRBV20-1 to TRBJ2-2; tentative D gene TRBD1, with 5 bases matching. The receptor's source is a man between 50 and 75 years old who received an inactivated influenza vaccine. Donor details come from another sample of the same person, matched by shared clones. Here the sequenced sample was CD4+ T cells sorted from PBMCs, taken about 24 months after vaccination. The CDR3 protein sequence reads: CSPRAGPNAGELFF. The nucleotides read TGCAGTCCCAGGGCAGGCCCTAATGCCGGGGAGCTGTTTTTT.